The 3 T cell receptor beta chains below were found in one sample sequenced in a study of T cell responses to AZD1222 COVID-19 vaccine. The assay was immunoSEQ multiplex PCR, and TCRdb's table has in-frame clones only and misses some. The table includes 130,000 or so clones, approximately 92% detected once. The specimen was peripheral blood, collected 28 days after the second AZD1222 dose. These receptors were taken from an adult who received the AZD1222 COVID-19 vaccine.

As DNA, the CDR3 is TGTGCCAGCTGGTCCTATGGCTACACCTTC. It encodes CASWSYGYTF. The chain employs TRBV19 and TRBJ1-2; D remains ambiguous. The ends were cut back, 9 bases at V and 4 bases at J, with 6 bases in the middle. Germline values: CDR1 LNHDA, CDR2 SQIVND (reference sequence). The CDR3 contains 10 residues.

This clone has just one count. The CDR3 region has the DNA TGTGCCAGCAGCTTGGGAGGGAAGGGGTTGGGCACTGAAGCTTTCTTT. Amino acids: CASSLGGKGLGTEAFF. The rearrangement joins TRBV5-5 to TRBJ1-1; possibly TRBD1 for D (5 bases). The CDR3 extends over 16 amino acids. Trimming removed 0 bases at V and 4 bases at J, with 16 bases between. Germline V gene sequence: CDR1 SGHKS, CDR2 YYEKEE (reference sequence).

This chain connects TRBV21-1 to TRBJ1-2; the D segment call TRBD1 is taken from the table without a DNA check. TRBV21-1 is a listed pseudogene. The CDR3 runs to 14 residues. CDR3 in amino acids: CASSTLTAFYGYTF. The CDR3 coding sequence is TGTGCCAGCAGCACCCTGACAGCCTTCTATGGCTACACCTTC.